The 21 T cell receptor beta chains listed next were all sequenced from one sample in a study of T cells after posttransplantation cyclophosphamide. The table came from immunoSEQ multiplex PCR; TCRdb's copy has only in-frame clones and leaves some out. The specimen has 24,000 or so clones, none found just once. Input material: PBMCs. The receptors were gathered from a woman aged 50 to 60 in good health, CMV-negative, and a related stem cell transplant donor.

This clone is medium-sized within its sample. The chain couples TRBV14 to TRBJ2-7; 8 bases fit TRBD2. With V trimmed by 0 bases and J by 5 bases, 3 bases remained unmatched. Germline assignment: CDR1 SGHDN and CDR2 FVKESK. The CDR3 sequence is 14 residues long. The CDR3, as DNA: TGTGCCAGCAGCCAAGACGGGAGGGGGGACGAGCAGTACTTC. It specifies CASSQDGRGDEQYF.

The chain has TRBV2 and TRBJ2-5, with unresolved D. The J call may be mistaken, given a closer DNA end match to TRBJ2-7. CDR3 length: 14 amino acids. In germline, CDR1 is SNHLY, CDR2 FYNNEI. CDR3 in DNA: TGTGCCAGCAGTGTGCGGAGCGACGGACACGAGCAGTACTTC. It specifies CASSVRSDGHEQYF.

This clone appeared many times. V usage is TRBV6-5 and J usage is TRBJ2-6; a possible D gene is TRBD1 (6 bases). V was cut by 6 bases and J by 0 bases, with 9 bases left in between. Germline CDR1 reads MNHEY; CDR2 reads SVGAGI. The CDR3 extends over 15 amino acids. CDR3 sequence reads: CASSNRDSGANVLTF. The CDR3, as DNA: TGTGCCAGCAGCAACAGGGACTCTGGGGCCAACGTCCTGACTTTC.

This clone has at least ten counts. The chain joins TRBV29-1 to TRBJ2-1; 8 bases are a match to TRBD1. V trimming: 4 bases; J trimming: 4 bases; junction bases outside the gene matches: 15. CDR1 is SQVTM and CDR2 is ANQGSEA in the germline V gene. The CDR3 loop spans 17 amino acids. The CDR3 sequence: CSVGFRFGQGGYNEQFF. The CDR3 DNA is TGCAGCGTTGGATTCAGATTTGGACAGGGTGGGTACAATGAGCAGTTCTTC.

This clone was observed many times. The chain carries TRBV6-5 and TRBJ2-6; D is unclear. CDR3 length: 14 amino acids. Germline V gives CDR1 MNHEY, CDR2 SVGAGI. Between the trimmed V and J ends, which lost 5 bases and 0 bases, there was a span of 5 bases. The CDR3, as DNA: TGTGCCAGCAGTCGCGACTCTGGGGCCAACGTCCTGACTTTC. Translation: CASSRDSGANVLTF.

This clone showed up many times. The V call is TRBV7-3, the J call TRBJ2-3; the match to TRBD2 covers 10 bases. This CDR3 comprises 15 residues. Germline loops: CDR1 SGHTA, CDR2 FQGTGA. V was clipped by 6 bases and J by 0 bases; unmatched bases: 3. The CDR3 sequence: CASSPGLASTDTQYF. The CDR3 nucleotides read TGTGCCAGCAGTCCGGGACTAGCGAGCACAGATACGCAGTATTTT.

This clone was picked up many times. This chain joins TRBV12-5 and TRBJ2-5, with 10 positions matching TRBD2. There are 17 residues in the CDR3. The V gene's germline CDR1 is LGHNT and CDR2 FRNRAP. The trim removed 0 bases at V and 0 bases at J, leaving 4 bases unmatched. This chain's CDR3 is CASGLVGAGGYQETQYF. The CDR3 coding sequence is TGTGCTAGTGGTTTGGTAGGAGCGGGGGGGTACCAAGAGACCCAGTACTTC.

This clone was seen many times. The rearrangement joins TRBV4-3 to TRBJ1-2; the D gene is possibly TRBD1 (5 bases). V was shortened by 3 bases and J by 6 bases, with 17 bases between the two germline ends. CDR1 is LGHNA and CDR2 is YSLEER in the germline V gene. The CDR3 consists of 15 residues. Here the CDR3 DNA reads TGCGCCAGCAGCCAGGGTTTCGGGGGTGAGGATGGCTACACCTTC. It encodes CASSQGFGGEDGYTF.

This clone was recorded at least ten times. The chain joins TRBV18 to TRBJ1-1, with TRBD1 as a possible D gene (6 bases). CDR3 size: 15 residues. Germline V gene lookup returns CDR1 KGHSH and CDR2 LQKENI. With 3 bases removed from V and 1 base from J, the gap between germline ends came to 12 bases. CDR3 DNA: TGTGCCAGCTCACCCTATGGGGGGGCGAACACTGAAGCTTTCTTT. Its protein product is CASSPYGGANTEAFF. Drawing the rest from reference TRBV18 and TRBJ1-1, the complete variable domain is NAGVMQNPRHLVRRRGQEARLRCSPMKGHSHVYWYRQLPEEGLKFMVYLQKENIIDESGMPKERFSAEFPKEGPSILRIQQVVRGDSAAYFCASSPYGGANTEAFFGQGTRLTVV.

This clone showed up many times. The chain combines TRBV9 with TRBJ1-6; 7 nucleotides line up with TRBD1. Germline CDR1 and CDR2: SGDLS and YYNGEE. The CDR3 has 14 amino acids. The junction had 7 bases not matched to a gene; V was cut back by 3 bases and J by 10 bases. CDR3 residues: CASSDTGEESPLHF. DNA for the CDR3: TGTGCCAGCAGCGATACAGGGGAAGAATCACCCCTCCACTTT. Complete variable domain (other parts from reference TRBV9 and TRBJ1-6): DSGVTQTPKHLITATGQRVTLRCSPRSGDLSVYWYQQSLDQGLQFLIQYYNGEERAKGNILERFSAQQFPDLHSELNLSSLELGDSALYFCASSDTGEESPLHFGNGTRLTVT.

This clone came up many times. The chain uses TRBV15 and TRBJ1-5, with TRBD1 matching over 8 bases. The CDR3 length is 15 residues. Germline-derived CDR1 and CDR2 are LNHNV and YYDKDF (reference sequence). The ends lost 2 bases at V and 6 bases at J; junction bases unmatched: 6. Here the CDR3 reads CATSRKQGDGQPQHF. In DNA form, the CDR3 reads TGTGCCACCAGCAGAAAACAGGGGGACGGTCAGCCCCAGCATTTT.

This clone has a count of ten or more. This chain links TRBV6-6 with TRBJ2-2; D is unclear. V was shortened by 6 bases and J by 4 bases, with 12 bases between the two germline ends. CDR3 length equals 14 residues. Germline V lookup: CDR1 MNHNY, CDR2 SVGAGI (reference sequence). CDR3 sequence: CASRWAKSTGELFF. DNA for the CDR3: TGTGCCAGCAGATGGGCAAAGAGCACCGGGGAGCTGTTTTTT.

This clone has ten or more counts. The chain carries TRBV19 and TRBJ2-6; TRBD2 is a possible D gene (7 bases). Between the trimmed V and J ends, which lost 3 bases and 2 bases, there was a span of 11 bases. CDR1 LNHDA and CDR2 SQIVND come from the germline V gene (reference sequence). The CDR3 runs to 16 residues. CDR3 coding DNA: TGTGCCAGTAGTATTCAGGGGAGGGCTGGGGCCAACGTCCTGACTTTC. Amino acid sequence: CASSIQGRAGANVLTF.

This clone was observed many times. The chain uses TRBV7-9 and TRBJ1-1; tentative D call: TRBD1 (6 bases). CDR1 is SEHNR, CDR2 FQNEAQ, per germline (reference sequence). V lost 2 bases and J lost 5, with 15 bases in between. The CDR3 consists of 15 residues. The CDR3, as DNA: TGTGCCAGCAGCTTAAACCCGACAGGACAAACTGAAGCTTTCTTT. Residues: CASSLNPTGQTEAFF.

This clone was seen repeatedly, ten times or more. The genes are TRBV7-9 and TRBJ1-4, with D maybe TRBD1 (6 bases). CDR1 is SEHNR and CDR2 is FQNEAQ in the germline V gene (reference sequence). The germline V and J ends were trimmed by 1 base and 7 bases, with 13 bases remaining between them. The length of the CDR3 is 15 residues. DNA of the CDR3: TGTGCCAGCAGCTTAGACGGGGGGGCCGTTGAAAAACTGTTTTTT. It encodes CASSLDGGAVEKLFF.

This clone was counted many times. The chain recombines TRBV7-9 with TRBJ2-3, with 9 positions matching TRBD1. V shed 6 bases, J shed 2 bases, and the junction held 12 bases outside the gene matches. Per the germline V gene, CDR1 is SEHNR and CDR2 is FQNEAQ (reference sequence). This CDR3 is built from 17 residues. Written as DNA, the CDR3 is TGTGCCAGCAGTCCAATTCCGGGACAGGGTTACACAGATACGCAGTATTTT. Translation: CASSPIPGQGYTDTQYF.

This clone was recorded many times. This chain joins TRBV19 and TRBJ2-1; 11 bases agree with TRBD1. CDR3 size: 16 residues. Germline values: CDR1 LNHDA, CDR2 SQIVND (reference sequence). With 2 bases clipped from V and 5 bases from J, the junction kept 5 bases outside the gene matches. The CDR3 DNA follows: TGTGCCAGTAGTATATCATGGGACAGGGGGAACAATGAGCAGTTCTTC. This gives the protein CASSISWDRGNNEQFF.

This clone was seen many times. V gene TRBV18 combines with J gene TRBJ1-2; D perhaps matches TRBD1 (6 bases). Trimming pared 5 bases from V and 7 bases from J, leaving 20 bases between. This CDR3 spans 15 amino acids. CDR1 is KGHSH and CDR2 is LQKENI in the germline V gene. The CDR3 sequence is CASSTLQGVPLGYTF. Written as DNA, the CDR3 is TGTGCCAGCTCAACGCTACAGGGTGTGCCTCTTGGCTACACCTTC.

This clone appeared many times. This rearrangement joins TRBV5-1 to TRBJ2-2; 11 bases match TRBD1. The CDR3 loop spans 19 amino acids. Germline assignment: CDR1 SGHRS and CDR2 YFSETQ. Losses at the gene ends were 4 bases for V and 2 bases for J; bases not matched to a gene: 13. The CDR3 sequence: CASSLGQGAGIGNTGELFF. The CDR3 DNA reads TGCGCCAGCAGCCTCGGACAGGGGGCTGGTATTGGAAACACCGGGGAGCTGTTTTTT.

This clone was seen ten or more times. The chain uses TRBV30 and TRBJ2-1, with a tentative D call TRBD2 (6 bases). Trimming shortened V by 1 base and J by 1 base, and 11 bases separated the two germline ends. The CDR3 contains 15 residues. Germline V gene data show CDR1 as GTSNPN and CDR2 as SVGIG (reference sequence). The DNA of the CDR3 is TGTGCCTGGAGTGGATCGGGAGAATCCTACAATGAGCAGTTCTTC. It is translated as CAWSGSGESYNEQFF.

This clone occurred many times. CDR3: CASSAWSGGYRTSYEQYF. CDR3 coding DNA: TGTGCCAGCAGCGCTTGGTCCGGGGGGTACAGGACCAGCTACGAGCAGTACTTC. The chain links TRBV11-1 to TRBJ2-7; TRBD2 aligns across 7 bases. The J segment lost 3 bases and the V segment lost 5 bases, leaving 19 bases of the junction unmatched. The germline CDR1 and CDR2 sequences are SGHAT and FQDESV (reference sequence). CDR3 length: 18 amino acids.